The clone carrying this T cell receptor beta chain was seen repeatedly, ten times or more. Its antigen remains unknown. These data are taken from a study of T cells after posttransplantation cyclophosphamide. Whole-study results and caveats: Blood and skin or GI T cell repertoires showed limited TRB overlap. TRB clonality was highly associated with recipient CMV seropositivity and reactivation. Donor CD8+ memory clones often dominated recipient blood repertoires at later times.

Germline CDR1 reads SGHDT; CDR2 reads YYEEEE. The J segment lost 5 bases and the V segment lost 4 bases, leaving 10 bases of the junction unmatched. The CDR3 is made up of 15 amino acids. Repertoires were generated with immunoSEQ multiplex PCR, while TCRdb's copy carries only in-frame clones and drops some. This sample carries under 45,000 clones, none of them present only once. On the day of bone marrow donation, the related graft donor provided peripheral blood. The chain links TRBV5-6 to TRBJ2-7, with TRBD1 matching 9 bases. The receptor's source is a man between 25 and 39 years old in good health and a related stem cell transplant donor. The source material was PBMCs. The CDR3 DNA sequence: TGTGCCAGCAGCCCTCCGGGACAGGGTTTAAACGAGCAGTACTTC. This codes for CASSPPGQGLNEQYF. The full variable domain, in which reference TRBV5-6 and TRBJ2-7 provide the parts outside the CDR3, is DAGVTQSPTHLIKTRGQQVTLRCSPKSGHDTVSWYQQALGQGPQFIFQYYEEEERQRGNFPDRFSGHQFPNYSSELNVNALLLGDSALYLCASSPPGQGLNEQYFGPGTRLTVT.